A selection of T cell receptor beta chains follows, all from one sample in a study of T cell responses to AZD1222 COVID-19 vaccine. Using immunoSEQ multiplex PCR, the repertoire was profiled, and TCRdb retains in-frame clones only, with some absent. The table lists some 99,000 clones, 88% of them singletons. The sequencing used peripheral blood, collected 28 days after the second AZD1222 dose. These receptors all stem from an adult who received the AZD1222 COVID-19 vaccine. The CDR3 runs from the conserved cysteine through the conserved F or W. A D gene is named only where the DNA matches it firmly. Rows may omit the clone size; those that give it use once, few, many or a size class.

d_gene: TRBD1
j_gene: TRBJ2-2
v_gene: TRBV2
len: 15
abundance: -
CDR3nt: TGTGCCAGCAGGGGGACAGACAACGGTACCGGGGAGCTGTTTTTT
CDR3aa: CASRGTDNGTGELFF

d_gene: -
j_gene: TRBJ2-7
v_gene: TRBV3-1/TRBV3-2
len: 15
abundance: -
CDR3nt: TGTGCCAGCAGCTCAGACCTGACGTTCGGTTACGAGCAGTACTTC
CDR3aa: CASSSDLTFGYEQYF

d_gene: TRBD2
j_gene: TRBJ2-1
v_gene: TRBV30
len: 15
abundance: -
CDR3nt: TGTGCCCGCGATGGGACTAGCGGGGATTACAATGAGCAGTTCTTC
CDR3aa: CARDGTSGDYNEQFF

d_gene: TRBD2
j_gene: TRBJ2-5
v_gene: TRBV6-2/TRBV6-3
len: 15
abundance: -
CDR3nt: TGTGCCAGCAGTTTATTAGCGGGAGAGGGGGAGACCCAGTACTTC
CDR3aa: CASSLLAGEGETQYF

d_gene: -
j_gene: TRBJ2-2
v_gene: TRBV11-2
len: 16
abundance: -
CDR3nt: TGTGCCAGCAGCCTGAGGGGGGGCCGTTTCACCGGGGAGCTGTTTTTT
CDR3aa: CASSLRGGRFTGELFF

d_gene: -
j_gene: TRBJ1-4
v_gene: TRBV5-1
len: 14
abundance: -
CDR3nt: TGCGCCAGCAGCTTGGGGCAGGGGATTGAAAAACTGTTTTTT
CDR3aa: CASSLGQGIEKLFF

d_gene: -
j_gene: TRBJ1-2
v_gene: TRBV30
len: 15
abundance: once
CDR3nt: TGTGCCTGGAGTTACATGACCCCCCGAGCTTATGGCTACACCTTC
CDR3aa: CAWSYMTPRAYGYTF

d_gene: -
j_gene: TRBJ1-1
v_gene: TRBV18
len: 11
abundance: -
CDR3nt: TGTGCCAGCCGCACGGGGCTGCAAGCTTTCTTT
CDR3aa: CASRTGLQAFF

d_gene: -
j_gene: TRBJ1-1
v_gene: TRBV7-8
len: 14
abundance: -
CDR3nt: TGTGCCAGCAGCCCGGACGGGGGAAACACTGAAGCTTTCTTT
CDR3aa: CASSPDGGNTEAFF

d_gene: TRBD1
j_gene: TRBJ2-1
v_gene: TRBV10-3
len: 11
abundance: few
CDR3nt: TGTGCCATCAGTGCACGCAGGGGGCTGTTCTTC
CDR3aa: CAISARRGLFF

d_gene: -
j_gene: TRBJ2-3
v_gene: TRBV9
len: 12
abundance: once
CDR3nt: TGTGCCAGCAGATTCATTTCAGATACGCAGTATTTT
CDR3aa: CASRFISDTQYF

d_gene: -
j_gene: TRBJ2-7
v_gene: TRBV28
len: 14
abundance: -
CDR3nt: TGTGCCAGCATGGGGGGCGGAATTTTCTACGAGCAGTACTTC
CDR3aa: CASMGGGIFYEQYF

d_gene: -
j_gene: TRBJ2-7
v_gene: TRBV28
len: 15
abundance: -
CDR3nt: TGTGCCAGCAGTTTAGGGGAGGCCACGACCTACGAGCAGTACTTC
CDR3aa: CASSLGEATTYEQYF

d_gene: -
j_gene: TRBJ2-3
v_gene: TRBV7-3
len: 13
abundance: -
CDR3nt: TGTGCCAGCAGCGCGGGACAATCGGATACGCAGTATTTT
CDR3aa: CASSAGQSDTQYF

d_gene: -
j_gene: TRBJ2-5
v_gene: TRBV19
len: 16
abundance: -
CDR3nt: TGTGCCAGTAGTATACCGGGGCACGGGGGTCAAGAGACCCAGTACTTC
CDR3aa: CASSIPGHGGQETQYF

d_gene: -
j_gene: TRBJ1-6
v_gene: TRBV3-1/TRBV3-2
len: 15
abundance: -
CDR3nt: TGTGCCAGCAGCCAAGGCCCAGGACCGCAGGCACCCCTCCACTTT
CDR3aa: CASSQGPGPQAPLHF

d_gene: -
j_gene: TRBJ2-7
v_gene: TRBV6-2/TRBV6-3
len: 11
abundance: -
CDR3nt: TGTGCCAGCACTTATTCCTACGAGCAGTACTTC
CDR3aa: CASTYSYEQYF

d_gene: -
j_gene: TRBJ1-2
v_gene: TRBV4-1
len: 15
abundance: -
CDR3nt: TGCGCCAGCAGCCCCATGCCAGGGGTTAACTATGGCTACACCTTC
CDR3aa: CASSPMPGVNYGYTF

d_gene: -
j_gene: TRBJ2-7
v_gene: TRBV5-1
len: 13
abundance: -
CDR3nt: TGCGCCAGCAGCCTCACAAGCTCCTACGAGCAGTACTTC
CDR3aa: CASSLTSSYEQYF

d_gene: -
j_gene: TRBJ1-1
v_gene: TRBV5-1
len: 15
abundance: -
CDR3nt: TGCGCCAGCAGCTTGGGTCTGGGACGGTTCACTGAAGCTTTCTTT
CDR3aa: CASSLGLGRFTEAFF

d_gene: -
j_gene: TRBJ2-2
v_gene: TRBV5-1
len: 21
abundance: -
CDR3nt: TGCGCCAGCAGGCCCTGGGGCCCCGAATGGAGGCGGAATTCGAACACCGGGGAGCTGTTTTTT
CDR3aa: CASRPWGPEWRRNSNTGELFF

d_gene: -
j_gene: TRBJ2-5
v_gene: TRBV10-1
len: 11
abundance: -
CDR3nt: TGCGCCAGCAGCAAACTTTGGACCCAGTACTTC
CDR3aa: CASSKLWTQYF

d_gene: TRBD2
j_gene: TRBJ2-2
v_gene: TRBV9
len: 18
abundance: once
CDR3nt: TGTGCCAGCAGCGTAGCCGGACTAGCGGGAGGGCCTGGCGGGGAGCTGTTTTTT
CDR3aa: CASSVAGLAGGPGGELFF

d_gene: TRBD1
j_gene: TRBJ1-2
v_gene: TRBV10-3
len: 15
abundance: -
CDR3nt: TGTGCCATCAGTGAAGTTAGGGGGCGCAGGTTGGGCTACACCTTC
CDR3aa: CAISEVRGRRLGYTF

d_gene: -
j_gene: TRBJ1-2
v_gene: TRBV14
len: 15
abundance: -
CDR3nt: TGTGCCAGCAGCCAAGGTCGGAATTACGGCTATGGCTACACCTTC
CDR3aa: CASSQGRNYGYGYTF

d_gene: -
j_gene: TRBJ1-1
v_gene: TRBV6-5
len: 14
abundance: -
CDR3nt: TGTGCCAGCAGTTTAGAGGGAGTTCACACTGAAGCTTTCTTT
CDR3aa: CASSLEGVHTEAFF

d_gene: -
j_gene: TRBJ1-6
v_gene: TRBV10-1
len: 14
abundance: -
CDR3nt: TGCGCCAGCAGTGAAGGGGTGGATAATTCACCCCTCCACTTT
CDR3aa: CASSEGVDNSPLHF

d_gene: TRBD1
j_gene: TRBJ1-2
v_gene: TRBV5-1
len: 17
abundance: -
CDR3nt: TGCGCCAGCAGCCCTCTAGGAGGACAGGGCAAAGGAGGTGGCTACACCTTC
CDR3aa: CASSPLGGQGKGGGYTF

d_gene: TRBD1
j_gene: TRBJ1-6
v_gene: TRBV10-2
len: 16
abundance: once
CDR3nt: TGCGCCACCTCCGATGGGGGACAGGGGACTCGTTCACCCCTCCACTTT
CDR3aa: CATSDGGQGTRSPLHF

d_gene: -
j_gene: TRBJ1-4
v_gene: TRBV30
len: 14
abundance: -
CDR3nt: TGTGCCTGGAGTCTGGGCCAGGGTGCTGAAAAACTGTTTTTT
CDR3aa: CAWSLGQGAEKLFF

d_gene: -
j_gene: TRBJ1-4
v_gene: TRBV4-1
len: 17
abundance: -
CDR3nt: TGCGCCAGCAGCCAAGATGGGAGGGGGGCAACTAATGAAAAACTGTTTTTT
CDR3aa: CASSQDGRGATNEKLFF